The rows below give T cell receptor beta chains drawn from one sample of a study of cytomegalovirus exposure and HLA in healthy donors. The repertoire was sequenced with immunoSEQ multiplex PCR; TCRdb's copy has only in-frame clones and lacks some. The table lists roughly 180,000 clones, 80% to 85% of them singletons. Sequencing used PBMCs. Receptors were obtained from a boy between 2 and 15 years old in good health and CMV-seronegative. Each CDR3 is given with its conserved first and last residue. Fields, in order: J gene, D gene, clone size, V gene, CDR3 protein, CDR3 DNA. D genes are given only for firm matches. The listing skips clone size in some rows; elsewhere it reads once, few, many or a size class.

>TRBJ1-5|.|few|TRBV21-1
CASSKDRDMVQPQHF
TGTGCCAGCAGCAAAGACCGAGACATGGTTCAGCCCCAGCATTTT
>TRBJ1-5|TRBD1|once|TRBV6-6
CASGTGVVQPQHF
TGTGCCAGCGGGACAGGGGTCGTTCAGCCCCAGCATTTT
>TRBJ2-3|TRBD1|.|TRBV7-9
CASSLGQLTDTQYF
TGTGCCAGCAGCTTGGGACAGCTCACAGATACGCAGTATTTT
>TRBJ2-1|TRBD1|.|TRBV29-1
CSGRQGANNEQFF
TGCAGCGGCAGACAGGGGGCGAACAATGAGCAGTTCTTC
>TRBJ1-1|TRBD1|.|TRBV30
CAWQTDRDTEAFF
TGTGCCTGGCAAACCGACAGGGACACTGAAGCTTTCTTT
>TRBJ1-1|TRBD1|.|TRBV5-1
CASSRGQFKNTEAFF
TGCGCCAGCAGCCGGGGACAGTTCAAGAACACTGAAGCTTTCTTT
>TRBJ2-3|TRBD2|once|TRBV7-9
CASSATSGRTDTQYF
TGTGCCAGCAGCGCTACTAGCGGGCGCACAGATACGCAGTATTTT
>TRBJ2-3|TRBD1|.|TRBV27
CASSIRDRGFDTQYF
TGTGCCAGCAGTATCCGGGACAGGGGTTTCGACACGCAGTATTTT
>TRBJ1-1|.|.|TRBV29-1
CSVRRANTEAFF
TGCAGCGTTCGCAGGGCGAACACTGAAGCTTTCTTT
>TRBJ2-7|.|.|TRBV30
CAWSDRRGRSYEQYF
TGTGCCTGGAGTGATCGTAGGGGTCGCTCCTACGAGCAGTACTTC
>TRBJ1-5|TRBD1|.|TRBV7-8
CASSWGQGRSPNQPQHF
TGTGCCAGCAGCTGGGGACAGGGAAGGTCCCCGAATCAGCCCCAGCATTTT
>TRBJ2-1|.|.|TRBV6-5
CASRLRGAAYNEQFF
TGTGCCAGCAGATTACGGGGGGCGGCCTACAATGAGCAGTTCTTC
>TRBJ2-1|TRBD1|.|TRBV9
CASSRGTEVYNEQFF
TGTGCCAGCAGTCGAGGGACAGAAGTTTACAATGAGCAGTTCTTC
>TRBJ1-1|TRBD1|.|TRBV7-9
CASSPRTGGSWDTEAFF
TGTGCCAGCAGCCCTAGGACAGGGGGCAGTTGGGACACTGAAGCTTTCTTT
>TRBJ2-2|TRBD2|.|TRBV9
CASSVLTSGGASTGELFF
TGTGCCAGCAGCGTGCTGACTAGCGGGGGGGCCAGCACCGGGGAGCTGTTTTTT